This T cell receptor (beta chain) was recovered during a study of blood T cell repertoires in COVID-19. This clone has only a few counts. Only in-frame clones appear in the TCRdb table, and some are missing; sequencing was by immunoSEQ multiplex PCR. The table shows 370,000 or so clones, with about 87% occurring only once. V was shortened by 0 bases and J by 7 bases, with 8 bases between the two germline ends. CDR1 SGHRS and CDR2 YFSETQ come from the germline V gene. There are 14 residues in the CDR3. The sequencing sample was made of PBMCs or T cells enriched from blood (not recorded which). The rearrangement joins TRBV5-1 to TRBJ1-6, with D perhaps matching TRBD1 (6 bases). The source is a young man who had recovered from COVID-19. Here the CDR3 reads CASSLAGDNSPLHF. In DNA, the CDR3 is TGCGCCAGCAGCTTGGCAGGGGACAATTCACCCCTCCACTTT.